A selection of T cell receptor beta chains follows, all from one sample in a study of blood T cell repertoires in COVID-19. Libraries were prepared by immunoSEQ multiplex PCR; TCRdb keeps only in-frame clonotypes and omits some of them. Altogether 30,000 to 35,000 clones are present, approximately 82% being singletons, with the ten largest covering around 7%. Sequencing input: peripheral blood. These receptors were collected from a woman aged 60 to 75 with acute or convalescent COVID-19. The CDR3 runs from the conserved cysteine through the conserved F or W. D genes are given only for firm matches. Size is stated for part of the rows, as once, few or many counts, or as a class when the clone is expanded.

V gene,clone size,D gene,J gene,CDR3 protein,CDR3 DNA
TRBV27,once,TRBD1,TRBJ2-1,CASSWDRGNEQFF,TGTGCCAGCAGCTGGGACAGGGGGAATGAGCAGTTCTTC
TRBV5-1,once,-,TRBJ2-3,CASSARGYSTDTQYF,TGCGCCAGCAGCGCCAGGGGCTATAGCACAGATACGCAGTATTTT
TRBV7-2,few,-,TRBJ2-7,CASTPGGGPYEQYF,TGTGCCAGCACCCCCGGCGGCGGGCCCTACGAGCAGTACTTC
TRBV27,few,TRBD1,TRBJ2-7,CASSLTGEVYEQYF,TGTGCCAGCAGTCTGACAGGGGAAGTCTACGAGCAGTACTTC
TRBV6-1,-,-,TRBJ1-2,CASSDVLSKGANYGYTF,TGTGCCAGCAGTGATGTACTTAGCAAGGGGGCTAACTATGGCTACACCTTC
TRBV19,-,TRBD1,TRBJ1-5,CASSLQGQGVGHF,TGTGCCAGTAGTTTACAAGGACAGGGAGTGGGGCATTTT
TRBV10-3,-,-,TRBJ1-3,CAISVGGSGNTIYF,TGTGCCATCAGTGTAGGAGGCTCTGGAAACACCATATATTTT
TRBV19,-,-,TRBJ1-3,CASSIPWAAGNTIYF,TGTGCCAGTAGTATCCCGTGGGCAGCTGGAAACACCATATATTTT
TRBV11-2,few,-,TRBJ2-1,CASSPLDTNEQFF,TGTGCCAGCAGCCCCCTGGACACAAATGAGCAGTTCTTC
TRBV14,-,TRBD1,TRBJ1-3,CASRIQGGNTIYF,TGTGCCAGCAGGATACAGGGGGGAAACACCATATATTTT
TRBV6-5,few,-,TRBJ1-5,CASSLVGLSNQPQHF,TGTGCCAGCAGTCTCGTGGGACTTAGCAATCAGCCCCAGCATTTT
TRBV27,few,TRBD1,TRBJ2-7,CASKQGLGSYEQYF,TGTGCCAGCAAACAGGGGCTGGGGAGTTACGAGCAGTACTTC
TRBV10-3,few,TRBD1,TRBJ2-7,CAIRRGTGEHEQYF,TGTGCCATCAGGAGAGGGACAGGGGAACACGAGCAGTACTTC
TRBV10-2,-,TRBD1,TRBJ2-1,CASSPGQAAYNEQFF,TGCGCCAGCAGTCCCGGACAGGCAGCCTACAATGAGCAGTTCTTC
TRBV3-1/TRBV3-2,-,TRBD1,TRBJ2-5,CASSNRDRGRRGETQYF,TGTGCCAGCAGCAACCGGGACAGGGGGCGGAGGGGAGAGACCCAGTACTTC
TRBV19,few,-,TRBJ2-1,CASSVAGAVPYNEQFF,TGTGCCAGTAGTGTGGCGGGGGCGGTCCCCTACAATGAGCAGTTCTTC
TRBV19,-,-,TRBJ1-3,CASSIDVSLGGSGNTIYF,TGTGCCAGTAGTATAGACGTCTCCCTAGGAGGCTCTGGAAACACCATATATTTT
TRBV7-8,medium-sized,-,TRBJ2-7,CASSLVQGPSYEQYF,TGTGCCAGCAGCTTAGTACAGGGACCCTCCTACGAGCAGTACTTC
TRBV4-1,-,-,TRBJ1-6,CASSQDFMGGRDNSPLHF,TGCGCCAGCAGCCAAGACTTCATGGGGGGAAGGGATAATTCACCCCTCCACTTT
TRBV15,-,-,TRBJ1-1,CATSRAKRLDFSGAFF,TGTGCCACCAGCAGAGCCAAGAGACTCGATTTTTCGGGAGCTTTCTTT
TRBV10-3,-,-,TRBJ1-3,CAISASVDSGNTIYF,TGTGCCATCAGCGCCTCGGTTGACTCTGGAAACACCATATATTTT
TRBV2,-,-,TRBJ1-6,CASSEGPGRNSPLHF,TGTGCCAGCAGTGAAGGGCCAGGGAGGAATTCACCCCTCCACTTT
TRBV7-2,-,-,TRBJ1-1,CASRDNGRAFF,TGTGCCAGCAGGGACAATGGTCGAGCTTTCTTT
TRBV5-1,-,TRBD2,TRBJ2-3,CASSPGLGTDTQYF,TGCGCCAGCAGCCCAGGACTAGGAACAGATACGCAGTATTTT
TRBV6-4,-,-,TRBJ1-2,CASSQGPGGYTF,TGTGCCAGCAGTCAGGGGCCGGGAGGCTACACCTTC
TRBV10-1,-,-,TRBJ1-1,CASPRHGSEAPEAFF,TGCGCCAGCCCTCGGCACGGGAGTGAGGCCCCTGAAGCTTTCTTT
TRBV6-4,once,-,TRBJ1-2,CASSDSIRGSGYTF,TGTGCCAGCAGTGACTCCATAAGAGGCTCTGGCTACACCTTC
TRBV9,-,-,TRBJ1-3,CASSVGGVSGNTIYF,TGTGCCAGCAGCGTAGGGGGGGTCTCTGGAAACACCATATATTTT
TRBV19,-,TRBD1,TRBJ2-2,CASRRTGGANTGELFF,TGTGCCAGTAGGCGCACAGGGGGCGCGAACACCGGGGAGCTGTTTTTT
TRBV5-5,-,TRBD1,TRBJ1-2,CASSTGEVRGYTF,TGTGCCAGCAGCACAGGGGAAGTAAGGGGCTACACCTTC
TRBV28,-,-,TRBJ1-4,CASSPQGRGKLFF,TGTGCCAGCAGTCCACAGGGTAGGGGAAAACTGTTTTTT
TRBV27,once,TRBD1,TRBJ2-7,CASTYIGQGVHEQYF,TGTGCCAGCACCTATATTGGACAGGGGGTTCACGAGCAGTACTTC
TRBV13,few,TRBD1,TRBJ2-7,CASSLITPLPGQGSDYEQYF,TGTGCCAGCAGCTTAATAACCCCCCTTCCGGGACAGGGGTCAGACTACGAGCAGTACTTC
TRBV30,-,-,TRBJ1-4,CAWTPGEKKLFF,TGTGCCTGGACCCCGGGGGAGAAAAAACTGTTTTTT
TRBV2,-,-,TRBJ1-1,CASSRTVVVTEAFF,TGTGCCAGCAGTCGGACAGTGGTTGTCACTGAAGCTTTCTTT
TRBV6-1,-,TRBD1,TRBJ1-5,CASSELGQSNQPQHF,TGTGCCAGCAGTGAACTGGGACAGTCCAATCAGCCCCAGCATTTT
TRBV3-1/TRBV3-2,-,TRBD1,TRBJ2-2,CASSPRDRGFSGELFF,TGTGCCAGCAGCCCCCGGGACAGGGGATTTTCCGGGGAGCTGTTTTTT
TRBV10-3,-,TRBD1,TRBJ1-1,CASAGTVNTEAFF,TGTGCCTCCGCCGGGACAGTTAACACTGAAGCTTTCTTT
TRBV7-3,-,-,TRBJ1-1,CASSLKGDTEAFF,TGTGCCAGCAGCTTAAAAGGAGACACTGAAGCTTTCTTT
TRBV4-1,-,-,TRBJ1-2,CASSHREGLGYGYTF,TGCGCCAGCAGCCATCGTGAGGGCTTAGGTTATGGCTACACCTTC
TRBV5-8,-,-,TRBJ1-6,CASSPGVWNSPLHF,TGTGCCAGCAGCCCGGGAGTTTGGAATTCACCCCTCCACTTT
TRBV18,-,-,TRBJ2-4,CASSQAGDPLNIQYF,TGTGCCAGCTCACAGGCAGGGGATCCTTTGAACATTCAGTACTTC
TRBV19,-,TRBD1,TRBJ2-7,CASSILAGGSYEQYF,TGTGCCAGTAGTATCTTGGCAGGGGGAAGCTACGAGCAGTACTTC
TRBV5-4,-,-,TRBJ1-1,CASSSVREGTEAFF,TGTGCCAGCAGCTCTGTCAGGGAGGGAACTGAAGCTTTCTTT
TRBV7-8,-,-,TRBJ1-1,CASRFQGHGNTEAFF,TGTGCCAGCAGGTTTCAGGGGCATGGGAACACTGAAGCTTTCTTT